The rows below give T cell receptor beta chains drawn from one sample of a study of CD8+ T cells in alopecia areata. Here immunoSEQ multiplex PCR was the method, and the copy in TCRdb shows in-frame clones only, minus some. The table lists about 39,000 clones, around 71% of them singletons. Sequences were derived from CD8+ T cells sorted from blood, sampled at week 4, from a patient treated with tofacitinib. These receptors originate from a human donor with alopecia areata. The CDR3 runs from the conserved cysteine through the conserved F or W. D genes are given only for firm matches. Part of the rows lack a size; the others show once, few, many or a class for expanded clones.

CDR3nt: TGCAGCGTAGGCGGGACTAGCGGGGGGGATAGCACAGATACGCAGTATTTT
CDR3aa: CSVGGTSGGDSTDTQYF
j_gene: TRBJ2-3
abundance: few
v_gene: TRBV29-1
d_gene: TRBD2

CDR3nt: TGTGCCAGCAGTTTATCTTCCGGAACCTACGAGCAGTACTTC
CDR3aa: CASSLSSGTYEQYF
j_gene: TRBJ2-7
abundance: .
v_gene: TRBV27
d_gene: .

CDR3nt: TGTGCCAGCAGCTTAGCGGAGTCTAGCACAGATACGCAGTATTTT
CDR3aa: CASSLAESSTDTQYF
j_gene: TRBJ2-3
abundance: .
v_gene: TRBV7-8
d_gene: .

CDR3nt: TGTGCCAGCAGCGGAGGGCCTGAGCAGTTCTTC
CDR3aa: CASSGGPEQFF
j_gene: TRBJ2-1
abundance: once
v_gene: TRBV11-2
d_gene: .

CDR3nt: TGTGCCAGCAGTTACCTACAGGGTGGGGATGGCTACGAGCAGTACTTC
CDR3aa: CASSYLQGGDGYEQYF
j_gene: TRBJ2-7
abundance: few
v_gene: TRBV6-5
d_gene: .

CDR3nt: TGTGCCTGGTCAGGGACTTCTAACTATGGCTACACCTTC
CDR3aa: CAWSGTSNYGYTF
j_gene: TRBJ1-2
abundance: .
v_gene: TRBV30
d_gene: .

CDR3nt: TGCAGCGTTGGACAGGAAGAGCAGTACTTC
CDR3aa: CSVGQEEQYF
j_gene: TRBJ2-7
abundance: .
v_gene: TRBV29-1
d_gene: .

CDR3nt: TGTGCTAGTGGTTTCGGGGGGCTCTACAATGAGCAGTTCTTC
CDR3aa: CASGFGGLYNEQFF
j_gene: TRBJ2-1
abundance: .
v_gene: TRBV12-5
d_gene: .

CDR3nt: TGTGCCTGGAGTGGGGCTAGCGGCCCCCCAGATACGCAGTATTTT
CDR3aa: CAWSGASGPPDTQYF
j_gene: TRBJ2-3
abundance: .
v_gene: TRBV30
d_gene: TRBD2

CDR3nt: TGTGCCAGCACCCCGGGCGGTTTTGAGCAGTTCTTC
CDR3aa: CASTPGGFEQFF
j_gene: TRBJ2-1
abundance: few
v_gene: TRBV7-9
d_gene: .

CDR3nt: TGTGCCAGAAGCTCACGGTGGGACAGGGGACAAAGCGGGCACAATGAGCAGTTCTTC
CDR3aa: CARSSRWDRGQSGHNEQFF
j_gene: TRBJ2-1
abundance: few
v_gene: TRBV7-9
d_gene: TRBD1

CDR3nt: TGTGCCAGCAGGACCAGGAGTCAGCTCCCCAATGAGCAGTTCTTC
CDR3aa: CASRTRSQLPNEQFF
j_gene: TRBJ2-1
abundance: .
v_gene: TRBV6-9
d_gene: .

CDR3nt: TGCGCCAGCAGCCGACTGACAGGGGGTTCGAGCGAGCAGTACTTC
CDR3aa: CASSRLTGGSSEQYF
j_gene: TRBJ2-7
abundance: .
v_gene: TRBV4-3
d_gene: TRBD1

CDR3nt: TGCAGCGTTCCCCAGGGAAACACCATATATTTT
CDR3aa: CSVPQGNTIYF
j_gene: TRBJ1-3
abundance: .
v_gene: TRBV29-1
d_gene: .

CDR3nt: TGCAGCGTGCCGGGACAGGGGAACTATGGCTACACCTTC
CDR3aa: CSVPGQGNYGYTF
j_gene: TRBJ1-2
abundance: .
v_gene: TRBV29-1
d_gene: TRBD1

CDR3nt: TGTGCCAGCAGTTCCTACGGACAGGGAAGCAATCAGCCCCAGCATTTT
CDR3aa: CASSSYGQGSNQPQHF
j_gene: TRBJ1-5
abundance: .
v_gene: TRBV27
d_gene: TRBD1

CDR3nt: TGTGCCGGGGGACAGGGGGCTAGCACAGATACGCAGTATTTT
CDR3aa: CAGGQGASTDTQYF
j_gene: TRBJ2-3
abundance: once
v_gene: TRBV30
d_gene: TRBD1

CDR3nt: TGTGCCAGCAGCGTCGGACAGTCACCCGGGGAGCTGTTTTTT
CDR3aa: CASSVGQSPGELFF
j_gene: TRBJ2-2
abundance: .
v_gene: TRBV9
d_gene: .

CDR3nt: TGCAGCGTTGAAGGGTCGGAGGGTAACTATGGCTACACCTTC
CDR3aa: CSVEGSEGNYGYTF
j_gene: TRBJ1-2
abundance: few
v_gene: TRBV29-1
d_gene: .

CDR3nt: TGCAGCGGTGCCGGGACTAGCGGGTACAATGAGCAGTTCTTC
CDR3aa: CSGAGTSGYNEQFF
j_gene: TRBJ2-1
abundance: .
v_gene: TRBV29-1
d_gene: TRBD2

CDR3nt: TGTGCCAGCAGCTTAGTGAACACTGAAGCTTTCTTT
CDR3aa: CASSLVNTEAFF
j_gene: TRBJ1-1
abundance: .
v_gene: TRBV13
d_gene: .

CDR3nt: TGCAGCGTCGTCGCGGGGGTAGTCGGAAACGAGCAGTACTTC
CDR3aa: CSVVAGVVGNEQYF
j_gene: TRBJ2-7
abundance: .
v_gene: TRBV29-1
d_gene: TRBD2

CDR3nt: TGTGCCAGCAGCCCTTCACGACGGTATTTCTCTGGAAACACCATATATTTT
CDR3aa: CASSPSRRYFSGNTIYF
j_gene: TRBJ1-3
abundance: .
v_gene: TRBV7-2
d_gene: .

CDR3nt: TGTGCCAGCAGCGTAGGTCTAGCGGGAGGAAATGAGCAGTTCTTC
CDR3aa: CASSVGLAGGNEQFF
j_gene: TRBJ2-1
abundance: .
v_gene: TRBV9
d_gene: TRBD2

CDR3nt: TGTGCCAGCAGCCAAGACAAGGGCGGGGGACTACAGTATTTT
CDR3aa: CASSQDKGGGLQYF
j_gene: TRBJ2-3
abundance: .
v_gene: TRBV4-2
d_gene: TRBD2

CDR3nt: TGTGCCAGCACCTACGGGACAGCAACTAATGAAAAACTGTTTTTT
CDR3aa: CASTYGTATNEKLFF
j_gene: TRBJ1-4
abundance: .
v_gene: TRBV5-6
d_gene: TRBD1

CDR3nt: TGCGCCAGCAGCCAAGAGTCAAGCTATGGCTACACCTTC
CDR3aa: CASSQESSYGYTF
j_gene: TRBJ1-2
abundance: .
v_gene: TRBV4-3
d_gene: .

CDR3nt: TGTGCCGTGGGGGAGTACGAGCAGTACTTC
CDR3aa: CAVGEYEQYF
j_gene: TRBJ2-7
abundance: few
v_gene: TRBV30
d_gene: .

CDR3nt: TGTGCCAGCAGCTTAGCATGGGAGGGAGGGACCATGAACACTGAAGCTTTCTTT
CDR3aa: CASSLAWEGGTMNTEAFF
j_gene: TRBJ1-1
abundance: many
v_gene: TRBV7-2
d_gene: .

CDR3nt: TGTGCCAGCGGGACAGGGAATAACTATGGCTACACCTTC
CDR3aa: CASGTGNNYGYTF
j_gene: TRBJ1-2
abundance: .
v_gene: TRBV2
d_gene: TRBD1

CDR3nt: TGTGCCAGCAGTGAAAGGAATCAGCCCCAGCATTTT
CDR3aa: CASSERNQPQHF
j_gene: TRBJ1-5
abundance: medium-sized
v_gene: TRBV2
d_gene: .

CDR3nt: TGCGCCAGCAGCTCACGACCGGGACGCGGATCGAACATTCAGTACTTC
CDR3aa: CASSSRPGRGSNIQYF
j_gene: TRBJ2-4
abundance: .
v_gene: TRBV5-1
d_gene: .

CDR3nt: TGCGCCAGCAGCAAAGGGACAGGGAACTACGAGCAGTACTTC
CDR3aa: CASSKGTGNYEQYF
j_gene: TRBJ2-7
abundance: .
v_gene: TRBV5-1
d_gene: TRBD1

CDR3nt: TGTGCCAGCAGCTTAGGCGCTCTGGTATTCTTC
CDR3aa: CASSLGALVFF
j_gene: TRBJ2-1
abundance: .
v_gene: TRBV7-9
d_gene: .

CDR3nt: TGTGCCAGCGGCGGAGTGAACACTGAAGCTTTCTTT
CDR3aa: CASGGVNTEAFF
j_gene: TRBJ1-1
abundance: .
v_gene: TRBV5-6
d_gene: .

CDR3nt: TGTGCCAGCAGCTTAGGGTCCGGGGGAGGCGATCAGCCCCAGCATTTT
CDR3aa: CASSLGSGGGDQPQHF
j_gene: TRBJ1-5
abundance: .
v_gene: TRBV7-8
d_gene: .

CDR3nt: TGTGCCTGGAGGGGAGGAGCAACTTACTCCTACGAGCAGTACTTC
CDR3aa: CAWRGGATYSYEQYF
j_gene: TRBJ2-7
abundance: .
v_gene: TRBV30
d_gene: .

CDR3nt: TGTGCCTGTACGTCCGGGGAGACCCAGTACTTC
CDR3aa: CACTSGETQYF
j_gene: TRBJ2-5
abundance: .
v_gene: TRBV30
d_gene: .

CDR3nt: TGTGCTAGTGGAGCGGGACAGGGCTTTTACGAGCAGTACTTC
CDR3aa: CASGAGQGFYEQYF
j_gene: TRBJ2-7
abundance: few
v_gene: TRBV12-5
d_gene: TRBD1

CDR3nt: TGTGCCAGCAGCTTTCCACCATCCTACGAGCAGTACTTC
CDR3aa: CASSFPPSYEQYF
j_gene: TRBJ2-7
abundance: few
v_gene: TRBV5-5
d_gene: .

CDR3nt: TGCAGCGTTACGACAGGGCGAGGGCTGTACTTC
CDR3aa: CSVTTGRGLYF
j_gene: TRBJ2-7
abundance: .
v_gene: TRBV29-1
d_gene: TRBD1

CDR3nt: TGTGCCAGCAGCTTGGGGGGATGGGAGACCCAGTACTTC
CDR3aa: CASSLGGWETQYF
j_gene: TRBJ2-5
abundance: .
v_gene: TRBV30
d_gene: .

CDR3nt: TGTGCCAGCAGCTCCGAAGGAGACGAGCAGTACTTC
CDR3aa: CASSSEGDEQYF
j_gene: TRBJ2-7
abundance: .
v_gene: TRBV9
d_gene: .

CDR3nt: TGCAGCGTCACAGGTGTGGGCACCGGGGAGCTGTTTTTT
CDR3aa: CSVTGVGTGELFF
j_gene: TRBJ2-2
abundance: .
v_gene: TRBV29-1
d_gene: .

CDR3nt: TGTGCCCTGGGGGAGGGACGAGGCGCGCGGGAGCAGTACTTC
CDR3aa: CALGEGRGAREQYF
j_gene: TRBJ2-7
abundance: .
v_gene: TRBV30
d_gene: TRBD2

CDR3nt: TGCAGCGTTTCTGGGATTGCCGGGGAGCTGTTTTTT
CDR3aa: CSVSGIAGELFF
j_gene: TRBJ2-2
abundance: few
v_gene: TRBV29-1
d_gene: .

CDR3nt: TGTGCCAGCAGTGACGGGGGCCAGTCCGGGGAGCTGTTTTTT
CDR3aa: CASSDGGQSGELFF
j_gene: TRBJ2-2
abundance: .
v_gene: TRBV6-4
d_gene: .

CDR3nt: TGTGCCAGCAGCTTAGTGGGACAGTGGAACACCGGGGAGCTGTTTTTT
CDR3aa: CASSLVGQWNTGELFF
j_gene: TRBJ2-2
abundance: once
v_gene: TRBV7-9
d_gene: TRBD1

CDR3nt: TGTGCCAGTAGTATGGGGGCGACCCAGTACTTC
CDR3aa: CASSMGATQYF
j_gene: TRBJ2-5
abundance: .
v_gene: TRBV19
d_gene: .

CDR3nt: TGTGCCTGGAGCTCGGGACCGGGCTACGAGCAGTACTTC
CDR3aa: CAWSSGPGYEQYF
j_gene: TRBJ2-7
abundance: .
v_gene: TRBV30
d_gene: .

CDR3nt: TGCAGCGTTGAACACCGACGCGAGCAGTACTTC
CDR3aa: CSVEHRREQYF
j_gene: TRBJ2-7
abundance: .
v_gene: TRBV29-1
d_gene: .

CDR3nt: TGTGCCAGCAGCGTAGGAGACGGTGGATACGAGCAGTACTTC
CDR3aa: CASSVGDGGYEQYF
j_gene: TRBJ2-7
abundance: .
v_gene: TRBV9
d_gene: .

CDR3nt: TGCGCCAGCAGCCAAGACATAGATACGCAGTATTTT
CDR3aa: CASSQDIDTQYF
j_gene: TRBJ2-3
abundance: .
v_gene: TRBV4-1
d_gene: .